The clone carrying this T cell receptor (beta chain) has a single count. The entry originates in a study of T cell responses to AZD1222 COVID-19 vaccine. Trimming removed 2 bases at V and 0 bases at J, with 10 bases between. From germline, CDR1 is SGHVS and CDR2 FNYEAQ. This CDR3 is 15 amino acids long. The method was immunoSEQ multiplex PCR; TCRdb's version includes in-frame clones alone and lacks a portion of them. The table shows about 140,000 clones, with roughly 91% occurring only once. This TCR came from an adult in good health. The gene calls are TRBV7-6 and TRBJ2-5, with D perhaps TRBD1 (5 bases). This specimen consisted of peripheral blood, obtained on day 0 of AZD1222 vaccination. CDR3 in DNA: TGTGCCAGCAGCTTACGTGCAGGGCACCAAGAGACCCAGTACTTC. This translates into CASSLRAGHQETQYF.